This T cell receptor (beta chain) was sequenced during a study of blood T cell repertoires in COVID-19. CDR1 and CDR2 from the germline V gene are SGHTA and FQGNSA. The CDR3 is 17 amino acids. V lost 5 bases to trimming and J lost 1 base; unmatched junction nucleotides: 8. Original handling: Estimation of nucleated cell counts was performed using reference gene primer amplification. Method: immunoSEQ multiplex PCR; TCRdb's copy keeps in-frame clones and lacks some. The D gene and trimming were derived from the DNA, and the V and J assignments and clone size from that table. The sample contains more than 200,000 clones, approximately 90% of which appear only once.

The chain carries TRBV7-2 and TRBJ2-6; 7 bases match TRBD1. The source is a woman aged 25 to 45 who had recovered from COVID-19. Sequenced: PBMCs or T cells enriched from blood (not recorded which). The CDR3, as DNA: TGTGCCAGCAGCCCCGACAGGGCAGGGTCTGGGGCCAACGTCCTGACTTTC. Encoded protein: CASSPDRAGSGANVLTF.